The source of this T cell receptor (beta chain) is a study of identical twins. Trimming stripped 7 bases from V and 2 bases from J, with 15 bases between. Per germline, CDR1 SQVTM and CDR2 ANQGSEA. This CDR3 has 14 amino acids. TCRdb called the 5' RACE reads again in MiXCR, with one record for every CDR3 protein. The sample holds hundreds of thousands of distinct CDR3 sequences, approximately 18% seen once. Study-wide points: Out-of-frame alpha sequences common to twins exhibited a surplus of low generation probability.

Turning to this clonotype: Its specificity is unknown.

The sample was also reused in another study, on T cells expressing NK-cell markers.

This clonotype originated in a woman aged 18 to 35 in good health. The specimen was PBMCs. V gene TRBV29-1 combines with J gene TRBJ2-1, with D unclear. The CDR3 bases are TGCAGCGATGGCATACGTGGGGCCTACAATGAGCAGTTCTTC. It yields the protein CSDGIRGAYNEQFF.